This TCR beta chain was captured by sequencing in a study of blood T cell repertoires in COVID-19. Study as a whole: The United States, Italy and Spain were the sources of the acute and convalescent COVID-19 samples.

CDR3 length: 15 residues. CDR1 is SGHAT, CDR2 FQDESV, per germline (reference sequence). J was trimmed by 2 bases and V by 3 bases; bases with no gene match: 5. Categorization into cohorts depended on clinical history that participants reported. There are a few counts of this clone. Profiled with immunoSEQ multiplex PCR; TCRdb holds only in-frame clones, not every one. The sample carries roughly 250,000 clones, approximately 91% recorded once. The receptor comes from a woman aged 40 to 49 with acute COVID-19. The source material was PBMCs or T cells enriched from blood (not recorded which). The chain carries TRBV11-1 and TRBJ2-7; 9 bases are a match to TRBD1. The CDR3 DNA reads TGTGCCAGCAGCTTGACCGGGACAGGGACCTACGAGCAGTACTTC. It yields the protein CASSLTGTGTYEQYF.